By frequency, the clone carrying this TCR beta chain is medium-sized. Antigen specificity is unknown. The germline V gene has CDR1 MNHNY and CDR2 SVGAGI (reference sequence). The CDR3 covers 16 residues. This entry is derived from a study of T cell clusters in autoimmune cytopenias. Broader study findings: Comparing secondary cytopenia with chronic lymphocytic leukemia showed no cluster-lack signature, apparently masked by lymphoma repertoire. Physiological T cell clusters of healthy donors were apparently absent in primary autoimmune cytopenia patients. The T cell clusters came from computational analysis alone and lack functional validation. Active autoimmune hepatitis patients had almost three-fold fewer exclusive TRB clusters than healthy donors.

TRB was amplified by touch-down multiplex PCR, primer pools A and B combined. From the multiplex PCR reads, TCRdb lists one entry per CDR3 protein and no DNA. This listing includes around 8,000 distinct CDR3 sequences. TRB was amplified from about 270 ng of peripheral blood genomic DNA per sample. The chain joins TRBV6-6 to TRBJ1-3; TCRdb returns TRBD1, unconfirmable since there is no DNA. The receptor was isolated from a human donor with an autoimmune cytopenia or autoimmune hepatitis (not recorded which). Sequencing was performed on peripheral blood. The CDR3 sequence is CASSYQGDSSGNTIYF.